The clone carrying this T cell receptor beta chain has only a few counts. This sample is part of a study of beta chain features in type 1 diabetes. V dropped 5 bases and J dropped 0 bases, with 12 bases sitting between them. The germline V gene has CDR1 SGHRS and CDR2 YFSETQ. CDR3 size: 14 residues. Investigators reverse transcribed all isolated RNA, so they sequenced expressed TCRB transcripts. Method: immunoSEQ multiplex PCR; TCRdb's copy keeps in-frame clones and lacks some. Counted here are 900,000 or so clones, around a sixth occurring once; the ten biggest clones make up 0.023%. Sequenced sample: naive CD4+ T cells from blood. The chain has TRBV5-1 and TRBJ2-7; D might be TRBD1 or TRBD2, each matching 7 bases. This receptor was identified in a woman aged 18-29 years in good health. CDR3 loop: CASRKRDSSYEQYF. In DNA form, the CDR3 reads TGCGCCAGCAGGAAGCGGGACAGCTCCTACGAGCAGTACTTC.